This T cell receptor (beta chain) came from a study of identical twins. Findings and limits, study-wide: Among beta out-of-frame sequences, excess sharing between twins appeared weaker. Zero-insertion analyses could be partly confounded by invariant MAIT and iNKT cells. Conclusions were based on cross-sectional statistical analysis, without following the same donors.

The CDR3 sequence is 14 residues long. CDR1 is MNHEY and CDR2 is SVGEGT in the germline V gene. Between the trimmed V and J ends, which lost 8 bases and 4 bases, there was a span of 14 bases. Template switching added a universal primer site; cDNA carried unique molecular identifiers. TCRdb fed the 5' RACE reads into MiXCR, producing one record per CDR3 protein. Among 1.5 million to 2 million distinct CDR3 sequences listed, around 33% were seen once. Concerning this clonotype: Its antigen remains unknown.

The source of this sequence is a newborn girl in good health. Sample: cord blood. V and J are TRBV6-2 or TRBV6-3 and TRBJ1-4; possibly TRBD1 for D (6 bases). CDR3 sequence reads: CASGPGTFNEKLFF. CDR3 DNA: TGTGCCAGCGGCCCCGGGACATTTAATGAAAAACTGTTTTTT.